This TCR beta chain is from a study of cytomegalovirus exposure and HLA in healthy donors. Primers included in the PCR were 60 Vbeta and 13 Jbeta primers. Method: immunoSEQ multiplex PCR; TCRdb's copy keeps in-frame clones and lacks some. The table includes some 97,000 clones, under 80% detected once. Unmatched junction bases numbered 8, after V lost 6 bases and J lost 9 bases. Germline loops: CDR1 SNHLY, CDR2 FYNNEI. This CDR3 region has 14 residues. This clone was found once. Its target is unknown. Study-wide findings and caveats: Reports showed the classifier diagnosing cytomegalovirus status with high specificity and sensitivity. Analysis performed later found under 20,000 TCR beta sequences associated with HLA alleles at 0.05 false discovery rate. CMV serostatus alone was available as immune exposure information. A previous analysis found most TCR beta V segments productive roughly 87% or roughly 30% of the time.

Specimen: PBMCs. The chain joins TRBV2 to TRBJ2-1, with 10 nucleotides matching TRBD2. The TCR sequence derives from a woman aged 45 to 65 in good health and CMV-seropositive. CDR3 amino acids: CASRIGTSVGEQFF. The CDR3 DNA reads as TGTGCCAGCAGAATAGGGACTAGCGTGGGTGAGCAGTTCTTC.